The 11 T cell receptor beta chains below were found in one sample sequenced in a study of T-cell memory formation after mild COVID-19. TCRdb re-called the 5' RACE reads with MiXCR, one entry per CDR3 protein. Counted here are fewer than 350,000 distinct CDR3 sequences, approximately 18% occurring once; the ten biggest clones make up about 21%. The sample taken for sequencing was PBMCs or a T cell subset sorted from them (not recorded which). The source of these receptors is a man between 18 and 29 years old who had mild COVID-19 (a few samples of this study predate the infection). Cell type and time point are not known.

The genes are TRBV6-5 and TRBJ2-3; 10 bases match TRBD2. Germline assignment: CDR1 MNHEY and CDR2 SVGAGI. V shed 0 bases, J shed 3 bases, and the junction held 9 bases outside the gene matches. The CDR3 contains 18 residues. CDR3 DNA: TGTGCCAGCAGTTACTCCGGTGCTAGCGGGGGAATAACAGATACGCAGTATTTT. As protein: CASSYSGASGGITDTQYF.

This chain connects TRBV5-1 to TRBJ2-1; D is undetermined. The CDR3 consists of 13 residues. Germline-derived CDR1 and CDR2 are SGHRS and YFSETQ. V was cut by 3 bases and J by 6 bases, with 10 bases left in between. In DNA, the CDR3 is TGCGCCAGCAGCTCCGAGACTGGCAATGAGCAGTTCTTC. Its translation: CASSSETGNEQFF.

V usage is TRBV7-9 and J usage is TRBJ2-7; 11 positions agree with TRBD1. The V gene's germline CDR1 is SEHNR and CDR2 FQNEAQ (reference sequence). Trimming took 5 bases from V and 1 from J; bases not matched to a gene: 10. This CDR3 comprises 17 residues. DNA of the CDR3: TGTGCCAGCAGCCGTTCCCCGGGACAGGGGGAATCCTACGAGCAGTACGTC. This sequence encodes CASSRSPGQGESYEQYV.

This clonotype was counted between two and nine times. The V and J genes are TRBV3-1 and TRBJ2-3; no firm D call. Trimming shortened V by 2 bases and J by 4 bases, and 4 bases separated the two germline ends. The CDR3 runs to 12 residues. CDR1 and CDR2 from the germline V gene are LGHDT and YNNKEL (reference sequence). The CDR3 bases are TGTGCCAGCAGCCAATTACCAGATACGCAGTATTTT. Encoded protein: CASSQLPDTQYF.

This sequence joins TRBV19 and TRBJ1-2; tentatively, D is TRBD1 (5 bases). The germline gives CDR1 LNHDA, CDR2 SQIVND (reference sequence). The CDR3 contains 14 residues. V was clipped by 6 bases and J by 7 bases, with 18 bases between them. The CDR3 loop reads CASSPLGQGGGYTF. CDR3 sequence (DNA): TGTGCCAGTAGCCCCCTGGGGCAGGGCGGTGGCTACACCTTC.

CDR3 sequence: CASSQGQEVETQYF. The CDR3 bases are TGCGCCAGCAGCCAGGGACAGGAGGTAGAGACCCAGTACTTC. The V gene is TRBV5-1, the J gene TRBJ2-5, with TRBD1 matching 8 bases. V shed 4 bases, J shed 4 bases, and the junction held 6 bases outside the gene matches. Germline V lookup: CDR1 SGHRS, CDR2 YFSETQ. The CDR3 runs 14 residues.

This clonotype was detected only a few times. This chain connects TRBV6-5 to TRBJ1-1; D uncertain. The CDR3 extends over 13 amino acids. Deletions cut 2 bases from V and 3 bases from J, with 7 bases between. Germline lookup yields CDR1 MNHEY and CDR2 SVGAGI. In DNA, the CDR3 is TGTGCCAGCAGTTACGCGGACCACACTGAAGCTTTCTTT. It yields the protein CASSYADHTEAFF.

This clonotype was counted only a few times. The chain employs TRBV11-1 and TRBJ2-3, with D perhaps matching TRBD1 or TRBD2 (6 bases each). Germline values: CDR1 SGHAT, CDR2 FQDESV (reference sequence). This CDR3 comprises 14 residues. V was cut by 5 bases and J by 6 bases, with 15 bases left in between. For the CDR3, the DNA is TGTGCCAGCAGCCGAGTGGGGGGCTCTGATACGCAGTATTTT. It codes for CASSRVGGSDTQYF.

The CDR3 DNA sequence: TGTGCCAGCAGTTTAGGGGATACCTACGAGCAGTACTTC. Translated: CASSLGDTYEQYF. V usage is TRBV27 and J usage is TRBJ2-7, with no clear D. Deletions cut 2 bases from V and 2 bases from J, with 7 bases between. Germline V CDR1 and CDR2: MNHEY, SMNVEV (reference sequence). This CDR3 comprises 13 residues.

There are a few counts of this clonotype. V gene TRBV12-3 or TRBV12-4 combines with J gene TRBJ2-1; 9 nucleotides align to TRBD1. V gave up 5 bases and J gave up 6 bases; unmatched junction bases: 2. CDR3 length: 13 amino acids. This CDR3 is CASSQTGGNEQFF. CDR3 bases: TGTGCCAGCAGTCAGACAGGGGGCAATGAGCAGTTCTTC.

The chain employs TRBV5-1 and TRBJ1-3, with a possible D match to TRBD1 (6 bases). CDR1 and CDR2 (germline): SGHRS, YFSETQ. The CDR3 length is 14 residues. V was shortened by 6 bases and J by 2 bases, with 12 bases between the two germline ends. This chain's CDR3 is CASTEGVAGNTIYF. The CDR3, as DNA: TGCGCCAGCACAGAGGGGGTTGCTGGAAACACCATATATTTT.